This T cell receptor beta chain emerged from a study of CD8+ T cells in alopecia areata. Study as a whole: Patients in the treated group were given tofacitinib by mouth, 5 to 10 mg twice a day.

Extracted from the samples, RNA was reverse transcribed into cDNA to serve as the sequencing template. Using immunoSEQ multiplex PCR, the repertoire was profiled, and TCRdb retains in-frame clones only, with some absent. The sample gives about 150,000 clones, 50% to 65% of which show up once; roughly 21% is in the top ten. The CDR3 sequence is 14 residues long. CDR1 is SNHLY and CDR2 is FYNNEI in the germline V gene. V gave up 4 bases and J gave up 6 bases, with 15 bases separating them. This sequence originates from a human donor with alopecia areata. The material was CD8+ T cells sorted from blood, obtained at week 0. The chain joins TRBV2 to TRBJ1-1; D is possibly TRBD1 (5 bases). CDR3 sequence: CASSVSLAGSEAFF. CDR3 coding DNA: TGTGCCAGCAGTGTAAGTTTGGCAGGGTCTGAAGCTTTCTTT.